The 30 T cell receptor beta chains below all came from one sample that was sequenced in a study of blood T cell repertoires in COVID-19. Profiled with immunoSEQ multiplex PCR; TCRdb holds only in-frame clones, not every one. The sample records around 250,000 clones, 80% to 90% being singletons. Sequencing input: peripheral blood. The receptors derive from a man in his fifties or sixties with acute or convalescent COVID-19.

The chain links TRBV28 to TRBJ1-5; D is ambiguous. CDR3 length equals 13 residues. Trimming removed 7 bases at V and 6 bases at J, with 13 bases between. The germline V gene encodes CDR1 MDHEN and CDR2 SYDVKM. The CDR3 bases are TGTGCCAGCACCAGGCGGGGAGGTCAGCCCCAGCATTTT. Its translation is CASTRRGGQPQHF.

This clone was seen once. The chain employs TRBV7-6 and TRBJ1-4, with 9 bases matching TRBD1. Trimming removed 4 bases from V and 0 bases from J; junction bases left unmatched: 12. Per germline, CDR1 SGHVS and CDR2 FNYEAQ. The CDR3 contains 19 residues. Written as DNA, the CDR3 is TGTGCCAGCAGCTCCTACTTCTTCCGGGACAGGGCAACTAATGAAAAACTGTTTTTT. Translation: CASSSYFFRDRATNEKLFF.

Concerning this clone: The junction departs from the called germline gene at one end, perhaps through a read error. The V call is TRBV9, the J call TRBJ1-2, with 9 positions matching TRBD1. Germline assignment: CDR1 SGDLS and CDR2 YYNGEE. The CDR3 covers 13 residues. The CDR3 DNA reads TGTGCCAGCAGCTCCTGGACAGGGGACAAGTTCTCCTTC. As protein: CASSSWTGDKFSF.

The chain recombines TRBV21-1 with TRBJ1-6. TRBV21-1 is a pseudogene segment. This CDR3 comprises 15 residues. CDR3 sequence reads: CASRGSNSYNSPLHF. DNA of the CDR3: TGTGCCAGCAGGGGGAGTAACTCCTATAATTCACCCCTCCACTTT.

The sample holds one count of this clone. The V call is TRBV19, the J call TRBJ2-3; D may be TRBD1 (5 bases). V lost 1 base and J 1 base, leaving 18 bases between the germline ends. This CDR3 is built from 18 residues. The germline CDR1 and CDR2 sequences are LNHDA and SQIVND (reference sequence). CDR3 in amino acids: CASSIALGQGSGTDTQYF. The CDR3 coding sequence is TGTGCCAGTAGTATAGCCCTTGGCCAGGGAAGTGGCACAGATACGCAGTATTTT.

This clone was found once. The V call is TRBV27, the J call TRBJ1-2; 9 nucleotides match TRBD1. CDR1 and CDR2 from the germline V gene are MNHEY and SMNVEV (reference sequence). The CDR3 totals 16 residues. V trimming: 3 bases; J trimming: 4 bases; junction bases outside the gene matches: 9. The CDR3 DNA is TGTGCCAGCAGTTTGATGGGACAGGGAGTTGGCTATGGCTACACCTTC. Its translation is CASSLMGQGVGYGYTF.

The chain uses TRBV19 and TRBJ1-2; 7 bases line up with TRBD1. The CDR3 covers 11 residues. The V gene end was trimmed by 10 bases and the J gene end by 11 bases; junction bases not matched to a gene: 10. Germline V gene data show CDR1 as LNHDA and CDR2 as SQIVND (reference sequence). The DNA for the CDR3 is TGTGCCACTAGACAGGGAGTTTTTTACACCTTC. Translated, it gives CATRQGVFYTF.

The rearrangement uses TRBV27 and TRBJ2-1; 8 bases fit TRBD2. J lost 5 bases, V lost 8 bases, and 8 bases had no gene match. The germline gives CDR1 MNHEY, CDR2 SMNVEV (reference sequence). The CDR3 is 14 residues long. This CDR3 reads CASRLFGGDNEQFF. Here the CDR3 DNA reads TGTGCCAGCCGCCTATTCGGGGGGGACAATGAGCAGTTCTTC.

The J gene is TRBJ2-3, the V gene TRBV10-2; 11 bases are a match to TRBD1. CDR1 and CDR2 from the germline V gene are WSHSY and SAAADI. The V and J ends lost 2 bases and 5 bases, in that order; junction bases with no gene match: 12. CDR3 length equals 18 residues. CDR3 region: CASSEDLSPGQGGDTQYF. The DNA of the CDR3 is TGCGCCAGCAGTGAGGACCTTTCACCGGGACAGGGGGGAGATACGCAGTATTTT.

For the CDR3, the DNA is TGCAGCGTTGAGTCTGGCGGGGGGTATGTTTCTGGGTATGGCTACACCTTC. It is translated as CSVESGGGYVSGYGYTF. The chain joins TRBV29-1 to TRBJ1-2; D is perhaps TRBD1 (5 bases). V was cut by 3 bases and J by 5 bases, with 25 bases left in between. The CDR3 covers 17 residues. Germline CDR1 and CDR2: SQVTM and ANQGSEA.

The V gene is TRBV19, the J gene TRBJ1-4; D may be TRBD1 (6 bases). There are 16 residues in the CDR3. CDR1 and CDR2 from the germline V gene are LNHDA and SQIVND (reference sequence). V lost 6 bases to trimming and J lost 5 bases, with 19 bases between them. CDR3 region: CASSQLDSRPNEKLFF. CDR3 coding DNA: TGTGCCAGTAGCCAACTGGACAGCAGACCCAATGAAAAACTGTTTTTT.

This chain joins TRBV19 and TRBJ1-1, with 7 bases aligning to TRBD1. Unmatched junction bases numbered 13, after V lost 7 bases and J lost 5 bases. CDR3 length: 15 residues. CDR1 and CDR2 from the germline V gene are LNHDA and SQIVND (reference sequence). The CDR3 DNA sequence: TGTGCCAGTACCCCAGTGACAGGGAGTATGACTGAAGCTTTCTTT. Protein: CASTPVTGSMTEAFF.

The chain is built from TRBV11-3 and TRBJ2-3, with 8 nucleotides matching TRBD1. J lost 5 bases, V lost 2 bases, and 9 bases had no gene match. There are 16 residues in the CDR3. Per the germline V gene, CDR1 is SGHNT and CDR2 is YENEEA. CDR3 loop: CASSLNGQGAGDTQYF. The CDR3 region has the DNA TGTGCCAGCAGCTTAAATGGGCAGGGGGCAGGAGATACGCAGTATTTT.

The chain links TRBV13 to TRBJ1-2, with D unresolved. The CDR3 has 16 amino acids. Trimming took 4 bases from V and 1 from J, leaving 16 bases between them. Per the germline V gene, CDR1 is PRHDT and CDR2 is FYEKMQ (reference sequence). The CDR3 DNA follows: TGTGCCAGCAGCTCCGGTGTGGAGGCCTTTAACTATGGCTACACCTTC. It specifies CASSSGVEAFNYGYTF.

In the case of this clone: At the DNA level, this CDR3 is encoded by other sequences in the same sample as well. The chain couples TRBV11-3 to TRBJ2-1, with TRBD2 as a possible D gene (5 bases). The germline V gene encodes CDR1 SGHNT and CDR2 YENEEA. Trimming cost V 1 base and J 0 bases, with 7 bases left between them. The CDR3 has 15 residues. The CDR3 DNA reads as TGTGCCAGCAGCTTAGGAGGGAGCTCCTACAATGAGCAGTTCTTC. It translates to CASSLGGSSYNEQFF.

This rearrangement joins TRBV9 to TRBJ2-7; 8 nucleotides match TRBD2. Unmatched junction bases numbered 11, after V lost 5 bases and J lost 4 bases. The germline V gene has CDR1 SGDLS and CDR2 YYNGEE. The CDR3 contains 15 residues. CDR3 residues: CASSPGGDYQYEQYF. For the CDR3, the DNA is TGTGCCAGCAGTCCCGGGGGGGACTACCAATACGAGCAGTACTTC.

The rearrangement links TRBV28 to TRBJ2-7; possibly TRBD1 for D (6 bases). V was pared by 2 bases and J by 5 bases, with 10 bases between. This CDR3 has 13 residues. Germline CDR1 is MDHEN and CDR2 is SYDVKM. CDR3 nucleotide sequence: TGTGCCAGCAGTTTAAACAGGGCCCACGAGCAGTACTTC. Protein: CASSLNRAHEQYF.

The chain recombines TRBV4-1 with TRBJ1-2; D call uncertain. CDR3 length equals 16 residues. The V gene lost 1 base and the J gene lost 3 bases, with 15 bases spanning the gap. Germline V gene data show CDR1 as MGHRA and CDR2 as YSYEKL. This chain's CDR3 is CASSQGFGEFDYGYTF. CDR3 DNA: TGCGCCAGCAGCCAAGGGTTTGGGGAGTTCGACTATGGCTACACCTTC.

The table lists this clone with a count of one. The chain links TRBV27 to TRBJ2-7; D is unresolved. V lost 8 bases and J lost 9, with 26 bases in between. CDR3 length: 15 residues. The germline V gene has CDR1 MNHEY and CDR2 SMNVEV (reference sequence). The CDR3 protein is CASSKTDGALRMQYF. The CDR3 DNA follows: TGTGCCAGCTCGAAAACCGACGGAGCCCTCCGAATGCAGTACTTC.

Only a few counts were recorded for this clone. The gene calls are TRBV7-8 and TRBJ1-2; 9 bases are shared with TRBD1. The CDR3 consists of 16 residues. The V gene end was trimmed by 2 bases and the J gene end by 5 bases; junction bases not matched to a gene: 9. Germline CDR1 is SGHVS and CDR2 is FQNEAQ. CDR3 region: CASSLYGTGSEYGYTF. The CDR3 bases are TGTGCCAGCAGCTTATACGGGACAGGGTCGGAGTATGGCTACACCTTC.

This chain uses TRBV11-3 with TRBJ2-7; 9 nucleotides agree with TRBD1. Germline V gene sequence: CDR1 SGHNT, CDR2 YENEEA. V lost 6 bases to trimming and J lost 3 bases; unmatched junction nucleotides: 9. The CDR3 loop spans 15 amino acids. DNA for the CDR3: TGTGCCAGCAGTTTCCAAGGGACAGGGAACTACGAGCAGTACTTC. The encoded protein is CASSFQGTGNYEQYF.

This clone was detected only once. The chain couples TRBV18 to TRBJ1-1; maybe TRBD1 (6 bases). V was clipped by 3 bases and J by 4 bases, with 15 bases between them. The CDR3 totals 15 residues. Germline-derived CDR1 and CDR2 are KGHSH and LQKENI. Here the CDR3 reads CASSPTTGPSTEAFF. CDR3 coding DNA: TGTGCCAGCTCACCCACTACAGGGCCGAGCACTGAAGCTTTCTTT.

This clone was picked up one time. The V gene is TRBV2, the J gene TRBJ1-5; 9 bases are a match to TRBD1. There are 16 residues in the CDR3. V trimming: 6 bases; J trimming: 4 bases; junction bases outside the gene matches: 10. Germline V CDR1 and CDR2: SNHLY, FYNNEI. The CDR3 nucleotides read TGTGCCAGCAGCCCTAGGACAGGGGTGTCGAATCAGCCCCAGCATTTT. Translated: CASSPRTGVSNQPQHF.

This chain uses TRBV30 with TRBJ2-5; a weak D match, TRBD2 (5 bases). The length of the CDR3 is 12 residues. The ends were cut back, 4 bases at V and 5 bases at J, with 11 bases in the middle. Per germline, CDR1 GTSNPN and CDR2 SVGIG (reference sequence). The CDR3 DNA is TGTGCCTGGATAGCGATAGGGGAGACCCAGTACTTC. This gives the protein CAWIAIGETQYF.

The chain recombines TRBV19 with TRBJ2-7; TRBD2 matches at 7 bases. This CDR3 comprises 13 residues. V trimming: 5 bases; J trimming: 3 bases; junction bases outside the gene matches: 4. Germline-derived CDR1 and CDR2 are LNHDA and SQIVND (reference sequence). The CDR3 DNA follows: TGTGCCAGTAGTGATGCGGGAGTCTACGAGCAGTACTTC. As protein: CASSDAGVYEQYF.

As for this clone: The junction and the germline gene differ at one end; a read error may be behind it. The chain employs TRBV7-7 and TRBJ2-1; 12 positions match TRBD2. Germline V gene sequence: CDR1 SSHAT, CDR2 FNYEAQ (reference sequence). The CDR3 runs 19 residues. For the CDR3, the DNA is TGTGCTAGCAGCTTAGCGGCGAGGGGCCGGCTAGCGGGAGGGGATGAGCAGTTCTTC. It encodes CASSLAARGRLAGGDEQFF.

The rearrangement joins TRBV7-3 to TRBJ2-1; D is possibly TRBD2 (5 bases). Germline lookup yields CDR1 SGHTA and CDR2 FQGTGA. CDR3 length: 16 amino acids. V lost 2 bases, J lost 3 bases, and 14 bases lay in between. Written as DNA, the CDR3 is TGTGCCAGCAGCTTAGAGGGCCAATACCTCTACAATGAGCAGTTCTTC. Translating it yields CASSLEGQYLYNEQFF.

The CDR3 is CASSLRLELNYGYTF. The CDR3, as DNA: TGTGCCAGCAGTTTGCGGCTGGAACTTAACTATGGCTACACCTTC. This chain uses TRBV28 with TRBJ1-2, with D uncertain. The CDR3 spans 15 residues. Trimming removed 3 bases at V and 1 base at J, with 12 bases between. The germline CDR1 and CDR2 sequences are MDHEN and SYDVKM.

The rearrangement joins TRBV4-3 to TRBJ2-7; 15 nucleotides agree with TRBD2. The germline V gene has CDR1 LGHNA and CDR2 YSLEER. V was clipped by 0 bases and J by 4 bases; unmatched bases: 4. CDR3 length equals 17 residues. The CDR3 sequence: CASSQEEGTSGGYEQYF. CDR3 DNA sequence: TGCGCCAGCAGCCAAGAAGAAGGGACTAGCGGGGGGTACGAGCAGTACTTC.

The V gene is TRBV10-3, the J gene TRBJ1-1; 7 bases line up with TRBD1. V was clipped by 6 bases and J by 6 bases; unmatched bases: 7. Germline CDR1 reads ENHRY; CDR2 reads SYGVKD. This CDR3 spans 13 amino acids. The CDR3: CAIREGGTAEAFF. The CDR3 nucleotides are TGTGCCATCAGGGAAGGGGGCACCGCTGAAGCTTTCTTT.